The rows below give T cell receptor beta chains drawn from one sample of a study of cytomegalovirus exposure and HLA in healthy donors. This table comes from immunoSEQ multiplex PCR, and its TCRdb copy is limited to in-frame clones, with some not included. Of about 220,000 clones in the sample, 75% to 95% are singletons; the top ten hold about 1%. Sequencing was carried out using PBMCs. The origin of the receptors is a woman aged 18 to 35 in good health and CMV-seronegative. Each CDR3 is given with its conserved first and last residue. D genes are given only for firm matches. The size of a clone is reported for some rows only, either as once, few or many, or as a class for expanded clones.

v_gene	j_gene	d_gene	abundance	CDR3aa	CDR3nt
TRBV4-1	TRBJ2-7	TRBD2	.	CASSLSWGGIYEQYF	TGCGCCAGCAGCCTATCCTGGGGGGGTATCTACGAGCAGTACTTC
TRBV5-1	TRBJ2-7	.	once	CASSWGRGSEQYF	TGCGCCAGCAGCTGGGGTCGGGGTTCCGAGCAGTACTTC
TRBV30	TRBJ1-2	TRBD1	.	CAWIFPGQGHGYTF	TGTGCCTGGATCTTTCCGGGACAGGGGCATGGCTACACCTTC
TRBV30	TRBJ1-2	.	.	CARVGVYGYTF	TGTGCCCGAGTCGGGGTCTATGGCTACACCTTC
TRBV5-6	TRBJ1-2	.	.	CASSFGLPEDGYTF	TGTGCCAGCAGCTTCGGCCTCCCGGAGGATGGCTACACCTTC
TRBV5-1	TRBJ2-2	TRBD2	.	CASSLAGGPVELFF	TGCGCCAGCAGCTTGGCGGGAGGGCCGGTGGAGCTGTTTTTT
TRBV10-2	TRBJ1-3	TRBD1	.	CASNGPGQGGNTIYF	TGCGCCAGCAATGGGCCGGGACAGGGTGGAAACACCATATATTTT
TRBV2	TRBJ2-2	.	.	CASRETGTGELFF	TGTGCCAGCAGGGAAACAGGCACCGGGGAGCTGTTTTTT
TRBV9	TRBJ2-7	TRBD2	once	CASSVEGSSGGSYEQYF	TGTGCCAGCAGCGTGGAAGGGTCTAGCGGGGGCTCCTACGAGCAGTACTTC
TRBV6-1	TRBJ1-5	.	.	CASSEPTQGNQPQHF	TGTGCCAGCAGTGAACCCACGCAGGGCAATCAGCCCCAGCATTTT
TRBV6-5	TRBJ2-3	TRBD1	.	CASSYSRTGPDTQYF	TGTGCCAGCAGTTACTCGAGGACAGGGCCAGATACGCAGTATTTT
TRBV18	TRBJ1-3	.	few	CATQQGGGAFGNTIYF	TGTGCCACCCAACAGGGTGGCGGCGCATTTGGAAACACCATATATTTT
TRBV6-1	TRBJ1-4	TRBD1	.	CASRGTGTKLFF	TGTGCCAGCAGGGGGACAGGGACGAAACTGTTTTTT
TRBV28	TRBJ2-2	.	.	CASSFSHPFLFQGRWAGELFF	TGTGCCAGCAGTTTTAGCCATCCGTTTCTTTTCCAGGGCCGATGGGCCGGGGAGCTGTTTTTT
TRBV6-1	TRBJ2-1	.	.	CATTKSSSYNEQFF	TGTGCCACCACGAAGTCGAGCTCCTACAATGAGCAGTTCTTC
TRBV18	TRBJ2-2	.	.	CASSRSGYSGTGELFF	TGTGCCAGCTCCCGAAGCGGCTACTCGGGCACCGGGGAGCTGTTTTTT
TRBV7-9	TRBJ2-5	.	.	CASSLPDSETQYF	TGTGCCAGCAGCTTACCGGACTCAGAGACCCAGTACTTC
TRBV29-1	TRBJ1-1	TRBD1	.	CSVGDSRISF	TGCAGCGTGGGGGACAGCCGAATCTCCTTT
TRBV30	TRBJ2-2	.	.	CAWNKMALTGELFF	TGTGCCTGGAATAAGATGGCTCTCACCGGGGAGCTGTTTTTT